The sequence of this TCR beta chain was determined in a study of CD8+CD57+ T cells in acquired aplastic anemia. Study summary: Mean read depth for CD4+ cells from healthy donors was around 9.9 million.

CDR3 and TCR beta VDJ profiling relied on genomic DNA as the template. TCRdb reanalysed the reads using MiXCR and keeps one entry per CDR3 protein. Seen here are around 180,000 distinct CDR3 sequences, around 60% observed once, and the top ten hold about 41%. This clonotype was observed a few times. The antigen remains unidentified. General study points: With respect to CD8+ Simpson's diversity, patients and controls did not differ significantly.

The germline V gene has CDR1 DFQATT and CDR2 SNEGSKA (reference sequence). V gave up 0 bases and J gave up 3 bases; unmatched junction bases: 2. The CDR3 runs to 13 residues. The sequencing input was sorted CD4+, CD8+, or CD8+CD57+ T cells (not recorded which) from PBMCs. This chain links TRBV20-1 with TRBJ2-7, with 7 bases fitting TRBD2. The clonotype comes from a human donor in good health. The CDR3, as DNA: TGCAGTGCTAGAGAGACGGGAGGCTACGAGCAGTACTTC. This encodes CSARETGGYEQYF.